The rows below give T cell receptor beta chains drawn from one sample of a study of shared clonotypes between healthy human individuals. Produced via immunoSEQ multiplex PCR; TCRdb's table is partial and in-frame only. The profile shows roughly 2,500,000 clones, approximately 93% of them singletons. The sequenced sample was naive CD4+ T cells from PBMCs. All receptors derive from a man aged 18 to 29 in good health. Some clones in this sample may be carry-over from other donors' samples. The CDR3 runs from the conserved cysteine through the conserved F or W. D genes are given only for firm matches. Clone size is stated in some rows and not others, as once, few, many or a class when expanded.

d_call j_call clone_size v_call cdr3_nt cdr3_aa
NA TRBJ2-7 NA TRBV28 TGTGCCAGCAGTTCTGTTCCCTACGAGCAGTACTTC CASSSVPYEQYF
TRBD1 TRBJ2-7 once TRBV27 TGTGCCAGCAGTCTTACCGGGACAGGGACGGGCGAGCAGTACTTC CASSLTGTGTGEQYF
TRBD2 TRBJ2-3 NA TRBV5-1 TGCGCCAGCAGCTTGGCCGGCGGGAGGTCAGATACGCAGTATTTT CASSLAGGRSDTQYF
NA TRBJ2-3 NA TRBV2 TGTGCCAGCCGCACAGGGATATCCACAGATACGCAGTATTTT CASRTGISTDTQYF
NA TRBJ2-7 NA TRBV2 TGTGCCAGCAGTCTAAGGGACGGCTCCTACGAGCAGTACTTC CASSLRDGSYEQYF
NA TRBJ2-5 NA TRBV12-5 TGTGCTAGTGGTCTGACCTCTACCTTTGGCGGCGAGGAGGGCCAAGAGACCCAGTACTTC CASGLTSTFGGEEGQETQYF
TRBD2 TRBJ2-7 NA TRBV15 TGTGCCACCAGCAGGGCGAAGACACTTGCTAGCGGGAGTAATTACGAGCAGTACTTC CATSRAKTLASGSNYEQYF
TRBD2 TRBJ2-5 NA TRBV9 TGTGCCAGCAGCGCTGGACTAGCGGGAGAGACCCAGTACTTC CASSAGLAGETQYF
NA TRBJ1-2 NA TRBV30 TGTGCCTGGAGTGTACTGGGAGGGACCCGCTATGGCTACACCTTC CAWSVLGGTRYGYTF
NA TRBJ1-4 NA TRBV2 TGTGCCAGCAGTGATCCTCGGCGAGAAGAAAAACTGTTTTTT CASSDPRREEKLFF
TRBD1 TRBJ1-2 few TRBV19 TGTGCCAGTAGTATAAGGACAGGGAACTATGGCTACACCTTC CASSIRTGNYGYTF
TRBD1 TRBJ1-5 NA TRBV10-3 TGTGCCATCAGTGAGTCGAAAGAGGACTGGGACAGGGGATTCTGGTTGGGCAATCAGCCCCAGCATTTT CAISESKEDWDRGFWLGNQPQHF
NA TRBJ2-3 NA TRBV25-1 TGTGCCAGCAGTTACCCCGGGAGCGCAGATACGCAGTATTTT CASSYPGSADTQYF
NA TRBJ1-2 NA TRBV5-1 TGCGCCAGCAGCCCAGGGGAGAGCAACTATGGCTACACCTTC CASSPGESNYGYTF
NA TRBJ1-1 NA TRBV15 TGTGCCACCAGCGGGAGCGCTCGCGGTGAAGCTTTCTTT CATSGSARGEAFF
TRBD2 TRBJ2-1 NA TRBV29-1 TGCAGCGTTGTCATTAGGGTGACTAGCGATAACAATGAGCAGTTCTTC CSVVIRVTSDNNEQFF
NA TRBJ2-5 once TRBV5-1 TGCGCCAGCAGCCCCGGCTTCGGGGAGACCCAGTACTTC CASSPGFGETQYF
TRBD2 TRBJ2-3 NA TRBV6-1 TGTGCCAGCAGTGAACCCGGACTAGCGGGCTTCCCAGATACGCAGTATTTT CASSEPGLAGFPDTQYF
NA TRBJ2-1 NA TRBV11-3 TGTGCCAGCAGCCAGGACGGAGGTTATCAGTTCTTC CASSQDGGYQFF
NA TRBJ2-1 NA TRBV2 TGTGCCAGCTGGCTTAGCTCCTACAATGAGCAGTTCTTC CASWLSSYNEQFF
NA TRBJ1-2 NA TRBV30 TGTGCCTGGAGTCGGGACTCAGGAAACTATGGCTACACCTTC CAWSRDSGNYGYTF
TRBD2 TRBJ2-1 once TRBV5-1 TGCGCCAGCAGCTGGGGTTTAACTAGCGGGACATACAATGAGCAGTTCTTC CASSWGLTSGTYNEQFF
NA TRBJ1-1 NA TRBV6-6 TGTGCCAGCAACTCAGACAGGAGGGATGCTTTCTTT CASNSDRRDAFF
TRBD1 TRBJ2-2 NA TRBV28 TGTGCCAGCAGGGCAGGGGGTAGCACCGGGGAGCTGTTTTTT CASRAGGSTGELFF
TRBD1 TRBJ1-5 NA TRBV19 TGTGCCAGTAGTCGCCCCGGGACAGGGGATCAGCCCCAGCATTTT CASSRPGTGDQPQHF
NA TRBJ2-1 NA TRBV6-5 TGTGCCAGCAGTTACTCCGGCGAGCAGTTCTTC CASSYSGEQFF